The 11 T cell receptor beta chains listed next were all sequenced from one sample in a study of OX40 agonist ivuxolimab in advanced cancers. Produced via immunoSEQ multiplex PCR; TCRdb's table is partial and in-frame only. The sample lists approximately 63,000 clones, 86% occurring once. The sequencing used CD4+ or CD8+ T cells sorted from blood, collected in a trial of the OX40 agonist ivuxolimab. The source of these receptors is an adult with an advanced solid tumor such as melanoma, head and neck, liver or kidney cancer.

This clone has only a few counts. This chain connects TRBV4-1 to TRBJ2-3; D call uncertain. Trimming took off 4 bases at V and 4 bases at J, with 9 bases between the two ends. This CDR3 region has 13 residues. Germline V gives CDR1 MGHRA, CDR2 YSYEKL. CDR3 sequence reads: CASSPRLSDTQYF. As DNA, the CDR3 is TGCGCCAGCAGCCCCCGGTTGTCAGATACGCAGTATTTT.

The sample holds a few counts of this clone. The rearrangement joins TRBV7-6 to TRBJ2-7; D is possibly TRBD2 (6 bases). Trimming removed 3 bases at V and 6 bases at J, with 15 bases between. The germline V gene has CDR1 SGHVS and CDR2 FNYEAQ. The length of the CDR3 is 14 residues. This chain's CDR3 is CASSLAGSSSEQYF. The CDR3, as DNA: TGTGCCAGCAGCTTGGCGGGATCATCATCCGAGCAGTACTTC.

This clone came up a few times. V and J are TRBV11-3 and TRBJ2-2; 7 bases map to TRBD2. Trimming took 0 bases from V and 6 from J; bases not matched to a gene: 1. CDR3 length: 14 residues. Germline assignment: CDR1 SGHNT and CDR2 YENEEA. The CDR3 reads CASSLDRGAGELFF. Written as DNA, the CDR3 is TGTGCCAGCAGCTTAGATCGGGGGGCCGGGGAGCTGTTTTTT. Together with reference TRBV11-3 and TRBJ2-2, the CDR3 gives the full variable domain: EAGVVQSPRYKIIEKKQPVAFWCNPISGHNTLYWYLQNLGQGPELLIRYENEEAVDDSQLPKDRFSAERLKGVDSTLKIQPAELGDSAVYLCASSLDRGAGELFFGEGSRLTVL.

This chain links TRBV10-3 with TRBJ2-7, with D perhaps being TRBD1 or TRBD2 (6 bases each). The length of the CDR3 is 15 residues. V lost 6 bases to trimming and J lost 4 bases, with 19 bases between them. Germline V lookup: CDR1 ENHRY, CDR2 SYGVKD. CDR3 DNA: TGTGCCATCAGCCGCGCCGACGGAGGGGGTTACGAGCAGTACTTC. It specifies CAISRADGGGYEQYF.

This clone was seen more than once but under ten times. The chain recombines TRBV5-1 with TRBJ1-2; D perhaps matches TRBD1 (6 bases). The CDR3 is 13 residues long. The V end lost 2 bases, the J end lost 4 bases, and 9 bases lay between the germline ends. CDR1 and CDR2 from the germline V gene are SGHRS and YFSETQ. The CDR3 region is CASSFGQSYGYTF. In DNA, the CDR3 is TGCGCCAGCAGCTTTGGACAGTCCTATGGCTACACCTTC. Full variable domain (remainder filled in from reference TRBV5-1 and TRBJ1-2): KAGVTQTPRYLIKTRGQQVTLSCSPISGHRSVSWYQQTPGQGLQFLFEYFSETQRNKGNFPGRFSGRQFSNSRSEMNVSTLELGDSALYLCASSFGQSYGYTFGSGTRLTVV.

This clone occurred once. V usage is TRBV7-8 and J usage is TRBJ2-7, with TRBD2 as a possible D gene (6 bases). Trimming cost V 5 bases and J 7 bases, with 21 bases left between them. Per the germline V gene, CDR1 is SGHVS and CDR2 is FQNEAQ. This CDR3 is built from 15 residues. CDR3 DNA: TGTGCCAGCAGCCCCCGGGAGCTTAGCCTCTGGGAGCAGTACTTC. This gives the protein CASSPRELSLWEQYF.

The V gene is TRBV6-6, the J gene TRBJ2-2; TRBD1 is a possible D gene (5 bases). Germline V gene data show CDR1 as MNHNY and CDR2 as SVGAGI (reference sequence). Trimming took 9 bases from V and 0 from J, leaving 8 bases between them. The CDR3 extends over 13 amino acids. CDR3 region: CASQDTNTGELFF. The CDR3, as DNA: TGTGCCAGTCAGGACACGAACACCGGGGAGCTGTTTTTT.

In its sample, this clone was seen a few times. V gene TRBV18 combines with J gene TRBJ1-5, with 9 positions matching TRBD1. Germline V gives CDR1 KGHSH, CDR2 LQKENI. This CDR3 contains 14 residues. J lost 6 bases, V lost 3 bases, and 3 bases had no gene match. For the CDR3, the DNA is TGTGCCAGCTCACCGGGACAGGGCGGTCAGCCCCAGCATTTT. It yields the protein CASSPGQGGQPQHF.

The chain employs TRBV4-2 and TRBJ1-2, with unresolved D. Trimming stripped 4 bases from V and 4 bases from J, with 22 bases between. The length of the CDR3 is 17 residues. Germline CDR1 reads LGHNA; CDR2 reads YNFKEQ. In nucleotides, the CDR3 is TGTGCCAGCAGCCCAGTATTTTCGCCGACCCACTCCTATGGCTACACCTTC. Its protein is CASSPVFSPTHSYGYTF.

As DNA, the CDR3 is TGTGCCAGCAGTAGGACGGGTAATGAAAAACTGTTTTTT. Its translation is CASSRTGNEKLFF. The chain recombines TRBV2 with TRBJ1-4; D is undetermined. V lost 5 bases and J 4 bases, leaving 8 bases between the germline ends. Germline V gene sequence: CDR1 SNHLY, CDR2 FYNNEI. The CDR3 covers 13 residues.

The chain couples TRBV29-1 to TRBJ2-1; 9 bases fit TRBD2. V was pared by 0 bases and J by 0 bases, with 3 bases of the junction left unmatched. The CDR3 runs to 16 residues. Germline V CDR1 and CDR2: SQVTM, ANQGSEA. CDR3 residues: CSVEDGSGSSYNEQFF. As DNA, the CDR3 is TGCAGCGTTGAAGATGGTAGCGGGAGCTCCTACAATGAGCAGTTCTTC.